Shown below are 27 T cell receptor beta chains from a single sample sequenced in a study of shared clonotypes between healthy human individuals. Here immunoSEQ multiplex PCR was the method, and the copy in TCRdb shows in-frame clones only, minus some. The data hold a few million clones, with approximately 93% observed a single time. Sequencing input: naive CD4+ T cells from PBMCs. Specified subset: CD45RA+ positively selected. The receptors shown here come from a man aged 18 to 30 in good health. Some clones in this sample may be carry-over from other donors' samples.

V and J are TRBV28 and TRBJ2-7, with D perhaps matching TRBD2 (5 bases). The CDR3 length is 15 residues. V lost 5 bases and J lost 4, with 18 bases in between. From germline, CDR1 is MDHEN and CDR2 SYDVKM. The CDR3 nucleotides read TGTGCCAGCAGTCTCCCTCCGGGGTTCCCATACGAGCAGTACTTC. Residues: CASSLPPGFPYEQYF.

This clone was recorded once. This chain uses TRBV5-4 with TRBJ2-2; TRBD2 matches 13 bases. The CDR3 has 16 amino acids. Germline V lookup: CDR1 SGHNT, CDR2 YYREEE (reference sequence). With 4 bases clipped from V and 5 bases from J, the junction kept 5 bases outside the gene matches. CDR3 in amino acids: CASSRLAGGGTGELFF. CDR3 nucleotides: TGTGCCAGCAGCCGACTAGCGGGAGGAGGAACCGGGGAGCTGTTTTTT.

For this clone: This sample also contains other DNA sequences that code for the same CDR3. The chain combines TRBV9 with TRBJ2-1; 8 nucleotides match TRBD2. The CDR3 runs 15 residues. The V and J ends lost 3 bases and 3 bases, in that order; junction bases with no gene match: 5. The germline V gene encodes CDR1 SGDLS and CDR2 YYNGEE. CDR3 residues: CASSGGSGSYNEQFF. The CDR3 bases are TGTGCCAGCAGCGGCGGGAGCGGGAGCTACAATGAGCAGTTCTTC.

The V gene is TRBV18, the J gene TRBJ2-7, with TRBD2 identical over 14 bases. The CDR3 is made up of 15 amino acids. Germline V gene lookup returns CDR1 KGHSH and CDR2 LQKENI. V dropped 4 bases and J dropped 2; count of bases not matched to a gene: 1. Here the CDR3 reads CASSQGLAGAYEQYF. Written as DNA, the CDR3 is TGTGCCAGCTCACAGGGACTAGCGGGAGCCTACGAGCAGTACTTC.

V and J are TRBV28 and TRBJ1-1; no reliable D call. The CDR3 is made up of 17 amino acids. The germline V and J ends were trimmed by 4 bases and 5 bases, with 23 bases remaining between them. Germline lookup yields CDR1 MDHEN and CDR2 SYDVKM. This CDR3 is CASSSPGLNLRRTEAFF. CDR3 bases: TGTGCCAGCAGTTCCCCGGGCTTGAATCTACGGAGGACTGAAGCTTTCTTT.

The CDR3 nucleotides are TGTGCCACAAATCCAGGGGTGGGCGACTATCAGCCCCAGCATTTT. It yields the protein CATNPGVGDYQPQHF. The chain recombines TRBV28 with TRBJ1-5, with D possibly matching TRBD1 (6 bases). CDR1 MDHEN and CDR2 SYDVKM come from the germline V gene. The CDR3 totals 15 residues. V lost 10 bases to trimming and J lost 5 bases, with 21 bases between them.

The J gene is TRBJ1-5, the V gene TRBV6-6, with 7 bases fitting TRBD1. The length of the CDR3 is 16 residues. Germline loops: CDR1 MNHNY, CDR2 SVGAGI (reference sequence). V lost 10 bases, J lost 0 bases, and 12 bases stayed unmatched. The CDR3, as DNA: TGTGCCATCGGTAAAGGGACAGTCGATAGCAATCAGCCCCAGCATTTT. Translating gives CAIGKGTVDSNQPQHF.

This clone showed up just a few times. The rearrangement joins TRBV2 to TRBJ1-2; 11 nucleotides align to TRBD1. CDR1 is SNHLY, CDR2 FYNNEI, per germline. Trimming took 7 bases from V and 6 from J; bases not matched to a gene: 13. The CDR3 loop spans 16 amino acids. The CDR3 DNA reads TGTGCCAGCAACAGACCGGGACAGGGGGTATTGGATGGCTACACCTTC. It specifies CASNRPGQGVLDGYTF.

The rearrangement uses TRBV29-1 and TRBJ2-6; D unclear. The CDR3 contains 12 residues. V gave up 6 bases and J gave up 2 bases, with 5 bases separating them. Germline CDR1 and CDR2: SQVTM and ANQGSEA. CDR3 sequence (DNA): TGCAGCGTCGACCCTGGGGCCAACGTCCTGACTTTC. Its protein product is CSVDPGANVLTF.

The chain couples TRBV19 to TRBJ1-5; TRBD1 aligns across 10 bases. This CDR3 region has 14 residues. Unmatched junction bases numbered 8, after V lost 5 bases and J lost 10 bases. The germline gives CDR1 LNHDA, CDR2 SQIVND (reference sequence). The CDR3 reads CASSVDRGGPPQHF. For the CDR3, the DNA is TGTGCCAGTAGTGTGGACAGGGGGGGCCCACCCCAGCATTTT.

This chain uses TRBV30 with TRBJ2-7; a possible D gene is TRBD2 (6 bases). The CDR3 has 14 residues. V gave up 6 bases and J gave up 0 bases, with 15 bases separating them. Per the germline V gene, CDR1 is GTSNPN and CDR2 is SVGIG (reference sequence). The CDR3 loop reads CACREAGSSYEQYF. The CDR3 nucleotides read TGTGCCTGTCGAGAAGCGGGCAGCTCCTACGAGCAGTACTTC.

The chain is built from TRBV7-3 and TRBJ2-2; D is perhaps TRBD1 or TRBD2 (8 bases each). The CDR3 consists of 20 residues. Germline assignment: CDR1 SGHTA and CDR2 FQGTGA. Trimming pared 2 bases from V and 4 bases from J, leaving 26 bases between. Here the CDR3 reads CASSLLGQGIPAGVTGELFF. CDR3 DNA: TGTGCCAGCAGCTTACTCGGACAGGGCATACCAGCGGGAGTCACCGGGGAGCTGTTTTTT. Based on the CDR3 plus reference TRBV7-3 and TRBJ2-2, the full variable domain is GAGVSQTPSNKVTEKGKYVELRCDPISGHTALYWYRQSLGQGPEFLIYFQGTGAADDSGLPNDRFFAVRPEGSVSTLKIQRTERGDSAVYLCASSLLGQGIPAGVTGELFFGEGSRLTVL.

The CDR3 nucleotides are TGTGCCAGCAGCGAGGGGGCGGGAAAGGGGCAATCCGAGACCCAGTACTTC. It yields the protein CASSEGAGKGQSETQYF. This chain joins TRBV9 and TRBJ2-5; possibly TRBD1 for D (7 bases). The ends were cut back, 3 bases at V and 5 bases at J, with 23 bases in the middle. The CDR3 covers 17 residues. Germline V lookup: CDR1 SGDLS, CDR2 YYNGEE.

This rearrangement joins TRBV30 to TRBJ2-5; perhaps TRBD2 as D (6 bases). The last part of the DNA fits TRBJ2-7 better; the J call may be wrong. Germline V CDR1 and CDR2: GTSNPN, SVGIG (reference sequence). The CDR3 is 14 amino acids. CDR3 in amino acids: CAWSRGTLIYEQYF. The CDR3 nucleotides are TGTGCCTGGAGTCGAGGGACTCTAATATACGAGCAGTACTTC.

The chain recombines TRBV18 with TRBJ2-7; D is uncertain. V was shortened by 4 bases and J by 1 base, with 8 bases between the two germline ends. This CDR3 is 13 amino acids long. CDR1 is KGHSH, CDR2 LQKENI, per germline. The CDR3 spells CASSQLQSYEQYF. DNA for the CDR3: TGTGCCAGCTCACAACTACAGTCCTACGAGCAGTACTTC.

The chain is built from TRBV27 and TRBJ1-5; D gene unclear. V lost 2 bases and J 0 bases, leaving 14 bases between the germline ends. This CDR3 spans 17 amino acids. CDR1 is MNHEY, CDR2 SMNVEV, per germline (reference sequence). This CDR3 reads CASSLSRPTYSNQPQHF. CDR3 in DNA: TGTGCCAGCAGTTTAAGCAGGCCTACCTATAGCAATCAGCCCCAGCATTTT.

The genes are TRBV7-2 and TRBJ1-2; TRBD1 agrees at 8 bases. From germline, CDR1 is SGHTA and CDR2 FQGNSA. CDR3 length: 15 residues. V dropped 4 bases and J dropped 5; count of bases not matched to a gene: 9. CDR3 loop: CASSSISGTGYGYTF. In DNA form, the CDR3 reads TGTGCCAGCAGCTCAATCTCCGGGACAGGATATGGCTACACCTTC. Filled out from reference TRBV7-2 and TRBJ1-2, the complete variable domain reads GAGVSQSPSNKVTEKGKDVELRCDPISGHTALYWYRQSLGQGLEFLIYFQGNSAPDKSGLPSDRFSAERTGGSVSTLTIQRTQQEDSAVYLCASSSISGTGYGYTFGSGTRLTVV.

This clone was seen just once. The V and J genes are TRBV6-5 and TRBJ1-5; 10 nucleotides agree with TRBD1. The CDR3 contains 14 residues. The V segment lost 8 bases and the J segment 3 bases; nucleotides outside the gene matches: 4. Germline CDR1 reads MNHEY; CDR2 reads SVGAGI. This CDR3 reads CASRGTGANQPQHF. The CDR3 DNA reads as TGTGCCAGCCGCGGGACAGGGGCCAATCAGCCCCAGCATTTT.

This chain links TRBV28 with TRBJ2-5; D is perhaps TRBD2 (6 bases). Trimming cost V 4 bases and J 9 bases, with 12 bases left between them. The CDR3 sequence is 12 residues long. Germline assignment: CDR1 MDHEN and CDR2 SYDVKM. The CDR3 here is CASSSGLWAQYF. The CDR3 DNA reads TGTGCCAGCAGTTCGGGACTTTGGGCCCAGTACTTC.

On this clone: Other nucleotide sequences in the sample specify the same CDR3. The chain recombines TRBV5-1 with TRBJ2-5, with TRBD2 identical over 9 bases. The germline V gene has CDR1 SGHRS and CDR2 YFSETQ. The CDR3 is made up of 15 amino acids. The J segment lost 5 bases and the V segment lost 0 bases, leaving 5 bases of the junction unmatched. The CDR3: CASSLATSGSETQYF. DNA for the CDR3: TGCGCCAGCAGCTTGGCTACTAGCGGGTCGGAGACCCAGTACTTC. The complete variable domain, with remaining parts taken from reference TRBV5-1 and TRBJ2-5, reads KAGVTQTPRYLIKTRGQQVTLSCSPISGHRSVSWYQQTPGQGLQFLFEYFSETQRNKGNFPGRFSGRQFSNSRSEMNVSTLELGDSALYLCASSLATSGSETQYFGPGTRLLVL.

In this sample, this clone turned up once. At the DNA level, this CDR3 is encoded by other sequences in the same sample as well. This chain joins TRBV7-3 and TRBJ2-2; no firm D call. The V end lost 3 bases, the J end lost 7 bases, and 6 bases lay between the germline ends. Germline V gene data show CDR1 as SGHTA and CDR2 as FQGTGA. The CDR3 has 12 residues. The CDR3 DNA is TGTGCCAGCAGCTTTCAAGGCGGGGAGCTGTTTTTT. Translated, it gives CASSFQGGELFF. Variable domain in full (rest from reference TRBV7-3 and TRBJ2-2): GAGVSQTPSNKVTEKGKYVELRCDPISGHTALYWYRQSLGQGPEFLIYFQGTGAADDSGLPNDRFFAVRPEGSVSTLKIQRTERGDSAVYLCASSFQGGELFFGEGSRLTVL.

This clone was detected a few times. The chain has TRBV5-1 and TRBJ1-2, with D uncertain. Germline CDR1 reads SGHRS; CDR2 reads YFSETQ. CDR3 size: 14 residues. Trimming left V 0 bases short and J 3 bases short, with 9 bases between. The chain's CDR3 is CASSLGVQDYGYTF. DNA for the CDR3: TGCGCCAGCAGCTTGGGAGTGCAAGACTATGGCTACACCTTC. Combining the CDR3 with reference TRBV5-1 and TRBJ1-2 gives the whole variable domain KAGVTQTPRYLIKTRGQQVTLSCSPISGHRSVSWYQQTPGQGLQFLFEYFSETQRNKGNFPGRFSGRQFSNSRSEMNVSTLELGDSALYLCASSLGVQDYGYTFGSGTRLTVV.

The chain recombines TRBV5-1 with TRBJ2-2, with a possible D match to TRBD1 (5 bases). The germline CDR1 and CDR2 sequences are SGHRS and YFSETQ. V lost 3 bases to trimming and J lost 0 bases, with 9 bases between them. The CDR3 extends over 15 amino acids. The CDR3 spells CASSSGNTNTGELFF. The DNA for the CDR3 is TGCGCCAGCAGCTCAGGGAATACGAACACCGGGGAGCTGTTTTTT.

This chain joins TRBV10-2 and TRBJ1-5; a weak D match, TRBD1 (6 bases). Trimming left V 6 bases short and J 7 bases short, with 16 bases between. Germline CDR1 reads WSHSY; CDR2 reads SAAADI. The CDR3 is made up of 14 amino acids. DNA for the CDR3: TGCGCCAGCAGCCAAAGGACAGCTGGCCAGCCCCAGCATTTT. This translates into CASSQRTAGQPQHF.

This chain uses TRBV18 with TRBJ2-7; weak D call: TRBD2 (5 bases). Germline-derived CDR1 and CDR2 are KGHSH and LQKENI. This CDR3 has 15 amino acids. Trimming stripped 3 bases from V and 3 bases from J, with 15 bases between. Here the CDR3 DNA reads TGTGCCAGCTCACCTGGGCGTGGGAGTGGCTACGAGCAGTACTTC. Amino acids: CASSPGRGSGYEQYF.

The rearrangement uses TRBV7-9 and TRBJ2-2, with D possibly TRBD1 on 6 matching bases. The CDR3 sequence is 14 residues long. Germline V gene lookup returns CDR1 SEHNR and CDR2 FQNEAQ (reference sequence). Trimming cost V 10 bases and J 5 bases, with 17 bases left between them. DNA for the CDR3: TGTGCCAACGCTGCAGGGGTAACGACCGGGGAGCTGTTTTTT. Its translation: CANAAGVTTGELFF. The whole variable domain, remainder taken from reference TRBV7-9 and TRBJ2-2, is DTGVSQNPRHKITKRGQNVTFRCDPISEHNRLYWYRQTLGQGPEFLTYFQNEAQLEKSRLLSDRFSAERPKGSFSTLEIQRTEQGDSAMYLCANAAGVTTGELFFGEGSRLTVL.

CDR3 residues: CASSSAPAGAYNEQFF. CDR3 coding DNA: TGTGCCAGCAGCTCCGCCCCAGCGGGAGCCTACAATGAGCAGTTCTTC. The chain joins TRBV5-4 to TRBJ2-1; 8 bases line up with TRBD2. With V trimmed by 3 bases and J by 2 bases, 7 bases remained unmatched. The CDR3 totals 16 residues. Germline assignment: CDR1 SGHNT and CDR2 YYREEE (reference sequence).